These T cell receptor beta chains were read from a single sample in a study of T cells in Graves' hyperthyroidism and ophthalmopathy. In TCRdb, the multiplex PCR reads were re-called with MiXCR into one record per CDR3 protein. The sample lists 390,000 or so distinct CDR3 sequences, around 15% occurring once. Sequenced input: blood. Receptors were obtained from a man aged 18 to 35 with Graves' ophthalmopathy. Each CDR3 is given with its conserved first and last residue. D genes are given only for firm matches. The size field is filled for only some rows; it gives once, few, many or a size class.

CDR3 | DNA | length | J | size | V | D
CASSQDGATNEKLFF | TGTGCCAGCAGCCAAGATGGCGCAACTAATGAAAAACTGTTTTTT | 15 | TRBJ1-4 | many | TRBV3-1 | NA
CASSLGTIQETQYF | TGTGCCAGCAGCTTAGGTACGATACAAGAGACCCAGTACTTC | 14 | TRBJ2-5 | NA | TRBV7-9 | NA
CASSEARWQGNYTF | TGTGCCAGCAGTGAAGCTAGGTGGCAGGGGAACTACACCTTC | 14 | TRBJ1-2 | many | TRBV6-1 | NA
CAWRGTGNNYGYTF | TGTGCCTGGAGGGGGACAGGGAACAACTATGGCTACACCTTC | 14 | TRBJ1-2 | few | TRBV30 | TRBD1
CASSTGQNQETQYF | TGCGCCAGCAGCACCGGACAGAACCAAGAGACCCAGTACTTC | 14 | TRBJ2-5 | many | TRBV5-1 | NA
CASSLAGTVYEQYF | TGTGCCAGCAGTTTGGCCGGGACAGTCTACGAGCAGTACTTC | 14 | TRBJ2-7 | many | TRBV12-3/TRBV12-4 | TRBD1
CASSYPAGTQHF | TGTGCCAGCAGTTACCCCGCGGGGACCCAGCATTTT | 12 | TRBJ1-5 | NA | TRBV6-5 | NA
CASSPGTYHPYYGYTF | TGTGCCAGCAGCCCCGGGACATATCACCCTTACTATGGCTACACCTTC | 16 | TRBJ1-2 | many | TRBV11-2 | NA
CASSVWETQYF | TGTGCCAGCAGTGTCTGGGAGACCCAGTACTTC | 11 | TRBJ2-5 | many | TRBV2 | NA
CSAREPGNYGYTF | TGCAGTGCTAGAGAGCCCGGGAACTATGGCTACACCTTC | 13 | TRBJ1-2 | many | TRBV20-1 | NA
CASSLVQDTEAFF | TGTGCCAGCAGCTTAGTTCAAGACACTGAAGCTTTCTTT | 13 | TRBJ1-1 | many | TRBV11-2 | NA
CASSRPRTGSGNTIYF | TGTGCCAGCAGCCGACCCCGGACAGGCTCTGGAAACACCATATATTTT | 16 | TRBJ1-3 | NA | TRBV7-2 | TRBD1
CASSPVGGTDETQYF | TGTGCCAGCAGCCCGGTGGGCGGGACGGATGAGACCCAGTACTTC | 15 | TRBJ2-5 | many | TRBV27 | NA
CASSQLRSYGYTF | TGCGCCAGCAGCCAACTTCGGAGTTATGGCTACACCTTC | 13 | TRBJ1-2 | many | TRBV4-1 | NA
CASAGLAGVDEQFF | TGTGCCAGCGCCGGACTAGCGGGAGTGGATGAGCAGTTCTTC | 14 | TRBJ2-1 | many | TRBV12-3/TRBV12-4 | TRBD2
CATSDRSGGSYNEQFF | TGTGCCACCAGTGACAGATCAGGCGGCTCCTACAATGAGCAGTTCTTC | 16 | TRBJ2-1 | many | TRBV24-1 | NA
CASSHGQSQWRGNEKLFF | TGTGCCAGCAGCCATGGGCAGTCCCAATGGAGGGGGAATGAAAAACTGTTTTTT | 18 | TRBJ1-4 | NA | TRBV7-9 | NA
CASRGLAGIETQYF | TGTGCCAGCAGGGGACTAGCGGGAATCGAGACCCAGTACTTC | 14 | TRBJ2-5 | many | TRBV27 | TRBD2
CASGLHSTDGYTF | TGTGCTAGTGGTCTACACAGTACTGATGGCTACACCTTC | 13 | TRBJ1-2 | many | TRBV12-5 | NA
CASSPFSGDEQFF | TGTGCCAGCAGCCCTTTTTCAGGGGATGAGCAGTTCTTC | 13 | TRBJ2-1 | few | TRBV6-1 | NA
CASRQGSYEQYF | TGTGCCAGCCGACAGGGCTCCTACGAGCAGTACTTC | 12 | TRBJ2-7 | NA | TRBV7-9 | TRBD1
CASSGQGNSPLHF | TGTGCCAGCAGTGGGCAGGGTAATTCACCCCTCCACTTT | 13 | TRBJ1-6 | NA | TRBV2 | NA
CASTQSGARLYF | TGTGCCAGCACCCAGTCCGGAGCCCGCCTGTACTTC | 12 | TRBJ2-5 | many | TRBV27 | NA
CASRQGSAKNIQYF | TGTGCCAGCAGACAGGGATCCGCCAAAAACATTCAGTACTTC | 14 | TRBJ2-4 | NA | TRBV6-1 | NA
CASSGTAYEQYF | TGCGCCAGCAGTGGTACAGCCTACGAGCAGTACTTC | 12 | TRBJ2-7 | many | TRBV5-1 | NA
CASSVVGRDEQFF | TGTGCCAGCAGCGTAGTGGGTAGGGATGAGCAGTTCTTC | 13 | TRBJ2-1 | NA | TRBV9 | NA
CASSGAASTDTQYF | TGCGCCAGCAGTGGCGCGGCTAGCACAGATACGCAGTATTTT | 14 | TRBJ2-3 | many | TRBV5-1 | NA
CASSPRAGRENEQFF | TGTGCCAGCTCACCCCGGGCCGGGAGGGAGAATGAGCAGTTCTTC | 15 | TRBJ2-1 | NA | TRBV18 | TRBD2
CASSAQQGADYGYTF | TGTGCCAGCAGTGCACAACAGGGGGCAGACTATGGCTACACCTTC | 15 | TRBJ1-2 | few | TRBV6-1 | TRBD1
CASSTRDASSYNSPLHF | TGTGCCAGCAGCACACGGGACGCAAGCTCCTATAATTCACCCCTCCACTTT | 17 | TRBJ1-6 | few | TRBV9 | NA
CASSLISSSYEQYF | TGTGCCAGCAGCTTGATTTCCTCCTCCTACGAGCAGTACTTC | 14 | TRBJ2-7 | few | TRBV5-4 | NA
CSARYYLDLYEQYF | TGCAGTGCTAGGTATTACCTCGACCTCTACGAGCAGTACTTC | 14 | TRBJ2-7 | few | TRBV20-1 | NA
CASSIGGKGADTQYF | TGTGCCAGTAGTATTGGTGGTAAGGGTGCGGATACGCAGTATTTT | 15 | TRBJ2-3 | NA | TRBV19 | NA
CSVGNQETQYF | TGCAGCGTTGGAAATCAAGAGACCCAGTACTTC | 11 | TRBJ2-5 | NA | TRBV29-1 | NA
CATSRKRGMDRAETQYF | TGTGCCACCAGCAGGAAGAGGGGGATGGACAGAGCAGAGACCCAGTACTTC | 17 | TRBJ2-5 | many | TRBV15 | NA
CASSQDMAPEITIYF | TGTGCCAGCAGCCAAGATATGGCACCCGAGATCACCATATATTTT | 15 | TRBJ1-3 | many | TRBV3-1 | NA
CASSYPTGTLENIQYF | TGTGCCAGCAGCTATCCCACGGGGACGTTAGAAAACATTCAGTACTTC | 16 | TRBJ2-4 | few | TRBV11-3 | NA
CATSPGTAYEQYF | TGTGCCACCAGTCCCGGGACAGCCTACGAGCAGTACTTC | 13 | TRBJ2-7 | many | TRBV24-1 | TRBD1
CAWSVFEKLFF | TGTGCCTGGAGTGTTTTTGAAAAACTGTTTTTT | 11 | TRBJ1-4 | many | TRBV30 | NA
CASKPLATPSYEQYF | TGTGCCAGCAAACCACTTGCTACACCTTCCTACGAGCAGTACTTC | 15 | TRBJ2-7 | many | TRBV6-1 | NA
CASSASADYGYTF | TGTGCCAGCAGCGCGTCGGCCGACTATGGCTACACCTTC | 13 | TRBJ1-2 | many | TRBV11-2 | NA
CASSVDRDTDTQYF | TGTGCCAGCAGTGTAGACAGGGACACAGATACGCAGTATTTT | 14 | TRBJ2-3 | few | TRBV27 | TRBD1
CATPRKSGANVLTF | TGTGCCACCCCTAGGAAATCTGGGGCCAACGTCCTGACTTTC | 14 | TRBJ2-6 | NA | TRBV24-1 | NA
CASLGAEGEQYF | TGTGCCAGCCTGGGAGCCGAGGGGGAGCAGTACTTC | 12 | TRBJ2-7 | NA | TRBV19 | NA
CASSILGSPETQYF | TGTGCCAGTAGTATTTTAGGGTCCCCCGAGACCCAGTACTTC | 14 | TRBJ2-5 | NA | TRBV19 | NA
CATSRAWGEQFF | TGTGCCACCAGCAGAGCTTGGGGTGAGCAGTTCTTC | 12 | TRBJ2-1 | many | TRBV15 | NA
CASSQARGMAGNTIYF | TGCGCCAGCAGCCAAGCTCGGGGTATGGCTGGAAACACCATATATTTT | 16 | TRBJ1-3 | NA | TRBV4-1 | NA
CATSSTGILGDTQYF | TGTGCCACCAGCAGTACAGGGATATTGGGAGATACGCAGTATTTT | 15 | TRBJ2-3 | few | TRBV15 | NA
CASSLAQTWERNTQYF | TGTGCCAGCAGCTTAGCTCAAACTTGGGAGCGGAATACGCAGTATTTT | 16 | TRBJ2-3 | many | TRBV11-2 | NA
CASTVRETQYF | TGTGCCAGCACCGTAAGAGAGACCCAGTACTTC | 11 | TRBJ2-5 | few | TRBV2 | NA
CASCRGGTDTQYF | TGTGCCAGCTGCAGGGGAGGCACAGATACGCAGTATTTT | 13 | TRBJ2-3 | many | TRBV2 | NA
CASSHGGGSNQPQHF | TGTGCCAGCAGCCATGGAGGAGGTAGCAATCAGCCCCAGCATTTT | 15 | TRBJ1-5 | NA | TRBV16 | NA